This is a list of T cell receptor beta chains from one sample in a study of blood T cell repertoires in COVID-19. Sequenced by immunoSEQ multiplex PCR; TCRdb stores in-frame clones only, minus some. Of approximately 210,000 clones in the sample, about nine tenths were seen once. Source material: peripheral blood. All receptors come from a woman in her forties with acute or convalescent COVID-19. The CDR3 runs from the conserved cysteine through the conserved F or W. D genes are given only for firm matches. The size field is filled for only some rows; it gives once, few, many or a size class.

V gene	J gene	D gene	clone size	CDR3 protein	CDR3 DNA
TRBV30	TRBJ1-1	NA	NA	CAWSEEQRTEAFF	TGTGCCTGGAGTGAGGAGCAGCGGACTGAAGCTTTCTTT
TRBV15	TRBJ1-2	NA	NA	CATSRVSTGPDGYTF	TGTGCCACCAGCAGAGTATCGACAGGCCCGGATGGCTACACCTTC
TRBV19	TRBJ1-1	TRBD1	once	CASSTSGQGGTEAFF	TGTGCCAGTAGTACATCGGGACAGGGGGGCACTGAAGCTTTCTTT
TRBV18	TRBJ2-1	NA	NA	CATGGLTNEQFF	TGTGCCACCGGGGGGCTTACAAATGAGCAGTTCTTC
TRBV19	TRBJ2-2	TRBD2	NA	CASSISGGLLIGELFF	TGTGCCAGTAGTATTAGCGGGGGTCTTTTGATCGGGGAGCTGTTTTTT
TRBV7-6	TRBJ2-1	TRBD2	NA	CASSKLAGGAVSYNEQFF	TGTGCCAGCAGCAAACTAGCGGGGGGGGCGGTCTCCTACAATGAGCAGTTCTTC
TRBV3-1/TRBV3-2	TRBJ1-2	NA	once	CASSQPGGAPYYGYTF	TGTGCCAGCAGCCAACCTGGCGGAGCCCCTTACTATGGCTACACCTTC
TRBV5-4	TRBJ1-1	NA	NA	CASSGGASNTEAFF	TGTGCCAGCAGTGGGGGGGCTTCGAACACTGAAGCTTTCTTT
TRBV11-2	TRBJ1-2	NA	NA	CASSLAQGYYGYTF	TGTGCCAGCAGCTTAGCCCAGGGGTACTATGGCTACACCTTC
TRBV2	TRBJ1-5	NA	NA	CASSVRREGNQPQHF	TGTGCCAGCAGTGTTCGGAGGGAGGGCAATCAGCCCCAGCATTTT
TRBV6-5	TRBJ1-2	TRBD1	NA	CASSQGTGAGYGYTF	TGTGCCAGCAGTCAGGGGACAGGGGCGGGCTATGGCTACACCTTC
TRBV11-2	TRBJ2-2	NA	few	CASSSLWVAANTGELFF	TGTGCCAGCAGCTCCCTTTGGGTAGCCGCGAACACCGGGGAGCTGTTTTTT
TRBV5-1	TRBJ2-5	TRBD2	NA	CASSLALLRGARETQYF	TGCGCCAGCAGCTTGGCCCTGTTGCGGGGGGCGCGGGAGACCCAGTACTTC
TRBV5-3	TRBJ2-3	NA	NA	CARSGGLYGRGTDTQYF	TGTGCCAGAAGCGGGGGCCTCTACGGGCGGGGCACAGATACGCAGTATTTT
TRBV27	TRBJ1-1	NA	NA	CASSIWIPTGMNTEAFF	TGTGCCAGCAGTATTTGGATCCCTACGGGGATGAACACTGAAGCTTTCTTT
TRBV2	TRBJ2-2	TRBD1	once	CASRRTGRGTGELFF	TGTGCCAGCAGGAGGACAGGCCGGGGCACCGGGGAGCTGTTTTTT
TRBV29-1	TRBJ2-3	NA	NA	CSVWVGGSFPDTQYF	TGCAGCGTTTGGGTGGGGGGTTCCTTCCCAGATACGCAGTATTTT
TRBV6-1	TRBJ2-3	NA	NA	CASSDVGGPDTQYF	TGTGCCAGCAGTGACGTGGGCGGGCCAGATACGCAGTATTTT
TRBV7-3	TRBJ1-1	NA	few	CASSTTPLGTEAFF	TGTGCCAGCAGCACGACTCCCCTCGGAACTGAAGCTTTCTTT
TRBV6-5	TRBJ2-1	TRBD1	NA	CASRRTGMNEQFF	TGTGCCAGCAGGCGGACAGGGATGAATGAGCAGTTCTTC
TRBV13	TRBJ2-3	NA	NA	CASSPRGQSTDTQYF	TGTGCCAGCAGCCCCCGTGGACAGAGCACAGATACGCAGTATTTT
TRBV3-1/TRBV3-2	TRBJ2-5	NA	NA	CASKTGTGGPDTQYF	TGTGCCAGCAAAACCGGGACTGGGGGACCGGATACCCAGTACTTC
TRBV29-1	TRBJ2-5	TRBD2	NA	CSVGGLGGKTQYF	TGCAGCGTTGGGGGACTAGGAGGAAAGACCCAGTACTTC
TRBV24-1	TRBJ2-1	NA	once	CATSDPRARYNEQFF	TGTGCCACCAGTGATCCGCGCGCACGCTACAATGAGCAGTTCTTC
TRBV11-2	TRBJ1-4	TRBD1	NA	CAGRTGTALGATNEKLFF	TGTGCCGGCAGAACAGGGACAGCGCTGGGTGCAACTAATGAAAAACTGTTTTTT
TRBV6-2/TRBV6-3	TRBJ2-1	NA	once	CASSYSTYVGRDEQFF	TGTGCCAGCAGTTACTCAACCTACGTCGGTCGGGATGAGCAGTTCTTC
TRBV19	TRBJ2-3	TRBD1	NA	CASSKTGGTDTQYF	TGTGCCAGTAGTAAGACAGGGGGCACAGATACGCAGTATTTT
TRBV5-1	TRBJ2-1	TRBD2	NA	CASSFIAGGAGTRSYNEQFF	TGCGCCAGCAGCTTTATCGCAGGTGGAGCGGGGACCCGCTCCTACAATGAGCAGTTCTTC
TRBV3-1/TRBV3-2	TRBJ1-1	NA	NA	CASGGADLMNTEAFF	TGTGCCAGCGGAGGGGCAGACTTAATGAACACTGAAGCTTTCTTT
TRBV21-1	TRBJ1-2	NA	NA	CASSQGVKQGGYGYTF	TGTGCCAGCAGCCAGGGAGTCAAACAGGGGGGCTATGGCTACACCTTC
TRBV10-3	TRBJ1-5	TRBD1	NA	CAISGSGGFDQPQHF	TGTGCCATCAGTGGGTCAGGGGGCTTCGATCAGCCCCAGCATTTT
TRBV9	TRBJ2-2	TRBD2	NA	CASSASGGNTGELFF	TGTGCCAGCAGTGCGAGCGGGGGGAACACCGGGGAGCTGTTTTTT
TRBV5-1	TRBJ1-5	NA	NA	CASSLGGYSNQPQHF	TGCGCCAGCAGCTTGGGCGGTTATAGCAATCAGCCCCAGCATTTT
TRBV27	TRBJ1-1	TRBD1	NA	CASSPTGGNTEAFF	TGTGCCAGCAGTCCCACAGGGGGCAACACTGAAGCTTTCTTT
TRBV7-9	TRBJ2-2	TRBD2	NA	CASSSRTGLAGVNTGELFF	TGTGCCAGCAGCTCCCGGACGGGGCTAGCGGGGGTTAACACCGGGGAGCTGTTTTTT
TRBV2	TRBJ1-5	TRBD1	once	CASSAGQGLSYSNQPQHF	TGTGCCAGCAGTGCGGGACAGGGGCTTAGTTATAGCAATCAGCCCCAGCATTTT
TRBV2	TRBJ1-1	TRBD1	NA	CATLRDSTEAFF	TGTGCCACCCTAAGGGACAGCACTGAAGCTTTCTTT
TRBV5-4	TRBJ1-1	NA	NA	CASSWGGGLMNTEAFF	TGTGCCAGCAGCTGGGGGGGCGGCCTAATGAACACTGAAGCTTTCTTT
TRBV6-4	TRBJ1-6	NA	NA	CASSDSTGEYNSPLHF	TGTGCCAGCAGTGACTCGACGGGGGAATATAATTCACCCCTCCACTTT
TRBV30	TRBJ1-2	NA	NA	CAWNPATGSYTF	TGTGCCTGGAACCCCGCCACAGGGAGTTACACCTTC
TRBV25-1	TRBJ1-1	TRBD1	NA	CASSQQGPWTEAFF	TGTGCCAGCAGTCAACAGGGGCCGTGGACTGAAGCTTTCTTT
TRBV10-3	TRBJ1-3	NA	NA	CAISARPAGNTIYF	TGTGCCATCAGTGCCCGTCCGGCTGGAAACACCATATATTTT
TRBV12-3/TRBV12-4	TRBJ2-1	NA	once	CASRSPEKNEQFF	TGTGCCAGCAGAAGCCCTGAGAAAAATGAGCAGTTCTTC
TRBV27	TRBJ1-2	TRBD1	once	CASSPPGQGEGYTF	TGTGCCAGCAGTCCCCCGGGACAGGGAGAAGGCTACACCTTC
TRBV7-9	TRBJ1-3	NA	NA	CASSPRTGNTIYF	TGTGCCAGCAGCCCCCGAACAGGAAACACCATATATTTT
TRBV6-4	TRBJ1-5	TRBD1	many	CASSDGTGGNQPQHF	TGTGCCAGCAGTGACGGGACAGGGGGCAATCAGCCCCAGCATTTT
TRBV24-1	TRBJ2-3	NA	once	CATSTNAGVGDTQYF	TGTGCCACCAGTACAAATGCAGGGGTCGGAGATACGCAGTATTTT
TRBV5-1	TRBJ1-1	NA	NA	CASSLESGFEAFF	TGCGCCAGCAGCTTGGAGTCGGGGTTTGAAGCTTTCTTT
TRBV4-1	TRBJ2-6	TRBD2	NA	CASSQGLAGPRANVLTF	TGCGCCAGCAGCCAGGGACTAGCGGGGCCGAGGGCCAACGTCCTGACTTTC
TRBV2	TRBJ1-5	NA	NA	CASRTQSYSNQPQHF	TGTGCCAGCAGGACACAGTCCTATAGCAATCAGCCCCAGCATTTT